Presented here are 30 T cell receptor beta chains from one specimen sequenced in a study of blood T cell repertoires in COVID-19. TCRdb's copy holds only in-frame clones and misses some; the assay was immunoSEQ multiplex PCR. Among approximately 250,000 clones listed, roughly 86% were seen once. The sequenced sample consisted of peripheral blood. These TCRs come from a man aged 40-55 years with active or convalescent COVID-19.

The V gene is TRBV7-9, the J gene TRBJ1-5, with D hard to call. The CDR3 length is 13 residues. CDR1 is SEHNR, CDR2 FQNEAQ, per germline (reference sequence). V was pared by 5 bases and J by 2 bases, with 7 bases between. CDR3 nucleotide sequence: TGTGCCAGCAGCAAGACTGGCAATCAGCCCCAGCATTTT. It encodes CASSKTGNQPQHF. Looking up the rest from reference TRBV7-9 and TRBJ1-5 gives the full variable domain: DTGVSQNPRHKITKRGQNVTFRCDPISEHNRLYWYRQTLGQGPEFLTYFQNEAQLEKSRLLSDRFSAERPKGSFSTLEIQRTEQGDSAMYLCASSKTGNQPQHFGDGTRLSIL.

The CDR3, as DNA: TGTGCCAGCGGGACAGGGGGCAATCAGCCCCAGCATTTT. It is translated as CASGTGGNQPQHF. The chain links TRBV6-6 to TRBJ1-5; TRBD1 agrees at 10 bases. The length of the CDR3 is 13 residues. CDR1 is MNHNY, CDR2 SVGAGI, per germline (reference sequence). Trimming at V came to 8 bases and at J to 2 bases, leaving 0 bases not matched to a gene.

This clone was observed a few times. This chain joins TRBV5-1 and TRBJ1-3; TRBD1 matches 10 bases. Germline V gene lookup returns CDR1 SGHRS and CDR2 YFSETQ. This CDR3 comprises 16 residues. V lost 4 bases, J lost 4 bases, and 8 bases stayed unmatched. The CDR3 loop is CASSRGTGVVGNTIYF. In DNA form, the CDR3 reads TGCGCCAGCAGCCGGGGGACAGGGGTGGTCGGAAACACCATATATTTT.

The V call is TRBV9, the J call TRBJ2-5, with TRBD2 identical over 8 bases. After removal of 3 bases from V and 6 bases from J, the junction contained 10 bases not matched to a gene. Germline values: CDR1 SGDLS, CDR2 YYNGEE. This CDR3 region has 15 residues. CDR3 in DNA: TGTGCCAGCAGCGGGGGAGGGAGCGGGAGCCAGACCCAGTACTTC. Amino acid sequence: CASSGGGSGSQTQYF.

CDR3 nucleotide sequence: TGTGCCAGCAGCTTAGTGGGGGGACCCCGGTACAATGAGCAGTTCTTC. Its protein is CASSLVGGPRYNEQFF. The chain is built from TRBV7-9 and TRBJ2-1; maybe TRBD2 (6 bases). The CDR3 covers 16 residues. The V end was cut by 1 base, the J end by 4 bases, with 14 bases between. Germline-derived CDR1 and CDR2 are SEHNR and FQNEAQ (reference sequence).

V usage is TRBV5-4 and J usage is TRBJ2-5; 7 nucleotides align to TRBD2. Per germline, CDR1 SGHNT and CDR2 YYREEE (reference sequence). V gave up 3 bases and J gave up 4 bases; unmatched junction bases: 0. The CDR3 is made up of 12 amino acids. CDR3 DNA sequence: TGTGCCAGCAGCTGGGGGGGAGAGACCCAGTACTTC. Protein sequence: CASSWGGETQYF.

To note about this clone: At the DNA level, this CDR3 is encoded by other sequences in the same sample as well. The chain couples TRBV9 to TRBJ1-2; 9 nucleotides agree with TRBD1. Trimming at V came to 3 bases and at J to 5 bases, leaving 5 bases not matched to a gene. The CDR3 totals 14 residues. Per the germline V gene, CDR1 is SGDLS and CDR2 is YYNGEE. As DNA, the CDR3 is TGTGCCAGCAGCGCAGACAGGGGGAATTATGGCTACACCTTC. Translating gives CASSADRGNYGYTF.

V gene TRBV2 combines with J gene TRBJ1-3, with D uncertain. Trimming left V 4 bases short and J 0 bases short, with 10 bases between. Germline CDR1 SNHLY, CDR2 FYNNEI. This CDR3 has 15 residues. In nucleotides, the CDR3 is TGTGCCAGCAGTGTGGAGGGCAGCTCTGGAAACACCATATATTTT. Translation gives CASSVEGSSGNTIYF.

This clone was recorded only once. The rearrangement uses TRBV19 and TRBJ2-7, with a weak D call TRBD1 (5 bases). Trimming removed 4 bases at V and 1 base at J, with 20 bases between. The CDR3 is 17 residues long. The germline gives CDR1 LNHDA, CDR2 SQIVND (reference sequence). The CDR3 DNA is TGTGCCAGTAGTACCCAGATAGCTAAGACAGTATCCTACGAGCAGTACTTC. This translates into CASSTQIAKTVSYEQYF.

The chain carries TRBV27 and TRBJ2-1, with TRBD2 matching over 8 bases. Trimming removed 3 bases from V and 8 bases from J; junction bases left unmatched: 12. The length of the CDR3 is 16 residues. From germline, CDR1 is MNHEY and CDR2 SMNVEV (reference sequence). The CDR3 spells CASSFEREFPGDEQFF. CDR3 in DNA: TGTGCCAGCAGTTTTGAGCGGGAGTTTCCGGGGGATGAGCAGTTCTTC.

The gene calls are TRBV6-5 and TRBJ2-5, with 8 bases identical to TRBD1. CDR1 MNHEY and CDR2 SVGAGI come from the germline V gene. The CDR3 covers 13 residues. J gave up 3 bases and V 6 bases, and 3 bases lay outside the gene matches. CDR3 region: CASRWTGKETQYF. CDR3 sequence (DNA): TGTGCCAGCAGATGGACAGGGAAAGAGACCCAGTACTTC.

J is TRBJ2-1 and V is TRBV3-1 (or the pseudogene TRBV3-2); 10 bases are a match to TRBD2. V lost 1 base and J lost 13; bases outside the gene matches: 4. Germline CDR1 is LGHDT and CDR2 is YNNKEL (reference sequence). The CDR3 consists of 13 residues. CDR3 protein: CASSQALAGGQFF. As DNA, the CDR3 is TGTGCCAGCAGCCAAGCGTTAGCGGGGGGACAGTTCTTC.

This chain uses TRBV9 with TRBJ2-2, with 7 positions matching TRBD1. Looked up from germline, CDR1 is SGDLS and CDR2 is YYNGEE. V was clipped by 4 bases and J by 5 bases; unmatched bases: 5. The CDR3 has 14 amino acids. CDR3 residues: CASSLVTGTGELFF. The CDR3 nucleotides read TGTGCCAGCAGCCTTGTGACAGGGACCGGGGAGCTGTTTTTT.

The rearrangement links TRBV24-1 to TRBJ2-5; 13 bases align to TRBD2. V was clipped by 3 bases and J by 5 bases; unmatched bases: 8. Looked up from germline, CDR1 is KGHDR and CDR2 is SFDVKD. The CDR3 covers 17 residues. Here the CDR3 reads CATSDETGTSGTETQYF. The CDR3 coding sequence is TGTGCCACCAGTGATGAAACCGGGACTAGCGGGACTGAGACCCAGTACTTC.

The CDR3 spells CASNLAGGTEAFF. The CDR3, as DNA: TGTGCCAGCAACCTAGCCGGAGGCACTGAAGCTTTCTTT. The rearrangement uses TRBV9 and TRBJ1-1, with D unclear. From germline, CDR1 is SGDLS and CDR2 YYNGEE. V lost 6 bases to trimming and J lost 4 bases, with 13 bases between them. The CDR3 runs 13 residues.

The V gene is TRBV4-2, the J gene TRBJ2-2, with 12 bases identical to TRBD2. Germline CDR1 is LGHNA and CDR2 is YNFKEQ. The CDR3 consists of 18 residues. V lost 4 bases to trimming and J lost 3 bases; unmatched junction nucleotides: 9. The CDR3 DNA sequence: TGTGCCAGCAGCCGAGCGACTAGCGGGAGTAGGCACACCGGGGAGCTGTTTTTT. Translating it yields CASSRATSGSRHTGELFF.

This clone was found once. The chain has TRBV5-1 and TRBJ2-7; 9 nucleotides agree with TRBD1. The CDR3 runs to 16 residues. From germline, CDR1 is SGHRS and CDR2 YFSETQ. Trimming removed 4 bases from V and 7 bases from J; junction bases left unmatched: 15. CDR3 sequence: CASSPQTGGSLGEQYF. CDR3 nucleotides: TGCGCCAGCAGCCCTCAAACAGGGGGCTCTCTAGGGGAGCAGTACTTC.

V and J are TRBV13 and TRBJ1-4; weak D call: TRBD1 (6 bases). Germline CDR1 PRHDT, CDR2 FYEKMQ (reference sequence). V was shortened by 0 bases and J by 8 bases, with 7 bases between the two germline ends. This CDR3 has 13 amino acids. CDR3 protein: CASSLGRGEKLFF. The DNA of the CDR3 is TGTGCCAGCAGCTTAGGCAGGGGAGAAAAACTGTTTTTT.

The V call is TRBV5-4, the J call TRBJ1-3, with D perhaps TRBD1 (6 bases). V lost 3 bases and J 2 bases, leaving 12 bases between the germline ends. This CDR3 region has 15 residues. Germline V gene lookup returns CDR1 SGHNT and CDR2 YYREEE (reference sequence). The chain's CDR3 is CASSSHGTTGNTIYF. The CDR3 DNA reads TGTGCCAGCAGCTCACACGGGACAACTGGAAACACCATATATTTT.

The chain joins TRBV5-4 to TRBJ2-7; 7 bases are shared with TRBD2. Germline V CDR1 and CDR2: SGHNT, YYREEE (reference sequence). The CDR3 spans 16 residues. V gave up 4 bases and J gave up 5 bases; unmatched junction bases: 15. The CDR3 spells CASSLGGGGTRDEQYF. As DNA, the CDR3 is TGTGCCAGCAGCCTTGGTGGGGGGGGTACGCGGGACGAGCAGTACTTC. The variable domain in full, with the rest retrieved from reference TRBV5-4 and TRBJ2-7, is ETGVTQSPTHLIKTRGQQVTLRCSSQSGHNTVSWYQQALGQGPQFIFQYYREEENGRGNFPPRFSGLQFPNYSSELNVNALELDDSALYLCASSLGGGGTRDEQYFGPGTRLTVT.

V gene TRBV19 combines with J gene TRBJ1-5; D is uncertain. CDR1 LNHDA and CDR2 SQIVND come from the germline V gene (reference sequence). The CDR3 extends over 13 amino acids. V lost 1 base and J lost 5, with 6 bases in between. For the CDR3, the DNA is TGTGCCAGTAGTATAGTTCAGGATCAGCCCCAGCATTTT. Residues: CASSIVQDQPQHF. The entire variable domain, with the rest obtained from reference TRBV19 and TRBJ1-5, is as follows: DGGITQSPKYLFRKEGQNVTLSCEQNLNHDAMYWYRQDPGQGLRLIYYSQIVNDFQKGDIAEGYSVSREKKESFPLTVTSAQKNPTAFYLCASSIVQDQPQHFGDGTRLSIL.

The chain joins TRBV7-3 to TRBJ2-5; TRBD1 aligns across 7 bases. Germline CDR1 is SGHTA and CDR2 is FQGTGA. V trimming: 6 bases; J trimming: 1 base; junction bases outside the gene matches: 2. This CDR3 is 13 amino acids long. The CDR3, as DNA: TGTGCCAGCAGTGGGACAGCCCAAGAGACCCAGTACTTC. The encoded protein is CASSGTAQETQYF.

The chain uses TRBV5-1 and TRBJ2-1, with D unclear. V shed 0 bases and J shed 7 bases, with 8 bases lying between them. CDR3 length: 13 amino acids. Germline V gene data show CDR1 as SGHRS and CDR2 as YFSETQ. CDR3 bases: TGCGCCAGCAGCTTGGACCCCAGAAATGAGCAGTTCTTC. Protein: CASSLDPRNEQFF.

The chain couples TRBV4-2 to TRBJ2-2; maybe TRBD2 (5 bases). V dropped 0 bases and J dropped 4 bases, with 9 bases sitting between them. This CDR3 is built from 15 residues. Germline-derived CDR1 and CDR2 are LGHNA and YNFKEQ. CDR3 sequence: CASSQEASPTGELFF. The CDR3 DNA reads as TGTGCCAGCAGCCAAGAGGCTAGCCCCACCGGGGAGCTGTTTTTT.

The gene calls are TRBV5-4 and TRBJ2-5; the match to TRBD1 covers 7 bases. The CDR3 is 18 residues long. Germline trimming cut 4 bases from V and 4 bases from J; bases unmatched to any gene: 19. Germline V gives CDR1 SGHNT, CDR2 YYREEE (reference sequence). CDR3 nucleotide sequence: TGTGCCAGCAGCCCCCCAAGAGGGGGCGGCCTTAGGGCAGAGACCCAGTACTTC. Residues: CASSPPRGGGLRAETQYF.

This clone was counted only a few times. The gene calls are TRBV7-9 and TRBJ1-2, with 9 bases identical to TRBD1. Trimming took 5 bases from V and 6 from J; bases not matched to a gene: 7. Per germline, CDR1 SEHNR and CDR2 FQNEAQ (reference sequence). The CDR3 is made up of 14 amino acids. CDR3 amino acids: CASSATGGSDGYTF. The CDR3 nucleotides are TGTGCCAGCAGCGCCACAGGGGGCTCCGATGGCTACACCTTC. The full variable domain, completed using reference TRBV7-9 and TRBJ1-2, is DTGVSQNPRHKITKRGQNVTFRCDPISEHNRLYWYRQTLGQGPEFLTYFQNEAQLEKSRLLSDRFSAERPKGSFSTLEIQRTEQGDSAMYLCASSATGGSDGYTFGSGTRLTVV.

This sequence joins TRBV5-1 and TRBJ2-5; TRBD1 matches 7 bases. Germline trimming cut 4 bases from V and 0 bases from J; bases unmatched to any gene: 6. Germline assignment: CDR1 SGHRS and CDR2 YFSETQ. The CDR3 runs 15 residues. The CDR3 reads CASSILQGNQETQYF. CDR3 in DNA: TGCGCCAGCAGCATTCTACAGGGGAACCAAGAGACCCAGTACTTC. The full variable domain, in which reference TRBV5-1 and TRBJ2-5 provide the parts outside the CDR3, is KAGVTQTPRYLIKTRGQQVTLSCSPISGHRSVSWYQQTPGQGLQFLFEYFSETQRNKGNFPGRFSGRQFSNSRSEMNVSTLELGDSALYLCASSILQGNQETQYFGPGTRLLVL.

V is TRBV9 and J is TRBJ2-7; TRBD2 might be the D (7 bases). The CDR3 runs 14 residues. Germline V gene data show CDR1 as SGDLS and CDR2 as YYNGEE. The V and J ends lost 4 bases and 6 bases respectively, with 17 bases between them. CDR3 in DNA: TGTGCCAGCAGCCCATGGGGGGGCTGGGGCGAGCAGTACTTC. Its protein is CASSPWGGWGEQYF.

The chain recombines TRBV29-1 with TRBJ2-2; 7 nucleotides agree with TRBD2. V was pared by 4 bases and J by 4 bases, with 3 bases of the junction left unmatched. Germline CDR1 reads SQVTM; CDR2 reads ANQGSEA. The CDR3 loop spans 13 amino acids. The CDR3 DNA follows: TGCAGCGTTGGGGGGACTACCACCGGGGAGCTGTTTTTT. It yields the protein CSVGGTTTGELFF.

The rearrangement joins TRBV27 to TRBJ2-7; TRBD1 agrees at 9 bases. The CDR3 is 15 amino acids. V lost 0 bases and J lost 6; bases outside the gene matches: 6. CDR1 and CDR2 from the germline V gene are MNHEY and SMNVEV (reference sequence). The CDR3 loop is CASSLSPRQGGEQYF. CDR3 coding DNA: TGTGCCAGCAGTTTATCCCCCAGACAGGGGGGCGAGCAGTACTTC.